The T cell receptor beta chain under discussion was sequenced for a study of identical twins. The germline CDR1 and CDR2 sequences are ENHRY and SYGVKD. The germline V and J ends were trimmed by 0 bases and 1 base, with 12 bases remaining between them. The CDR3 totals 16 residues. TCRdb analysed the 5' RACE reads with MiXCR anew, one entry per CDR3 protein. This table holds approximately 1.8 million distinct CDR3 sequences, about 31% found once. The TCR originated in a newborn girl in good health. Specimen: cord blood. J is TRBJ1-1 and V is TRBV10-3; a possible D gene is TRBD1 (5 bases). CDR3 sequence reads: CAISESPGRGNTEAFF. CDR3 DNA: TGTGCCATCAGTGAGTCGCCGGGGCGCGGGAACACTGAAGCTTTCTTT.